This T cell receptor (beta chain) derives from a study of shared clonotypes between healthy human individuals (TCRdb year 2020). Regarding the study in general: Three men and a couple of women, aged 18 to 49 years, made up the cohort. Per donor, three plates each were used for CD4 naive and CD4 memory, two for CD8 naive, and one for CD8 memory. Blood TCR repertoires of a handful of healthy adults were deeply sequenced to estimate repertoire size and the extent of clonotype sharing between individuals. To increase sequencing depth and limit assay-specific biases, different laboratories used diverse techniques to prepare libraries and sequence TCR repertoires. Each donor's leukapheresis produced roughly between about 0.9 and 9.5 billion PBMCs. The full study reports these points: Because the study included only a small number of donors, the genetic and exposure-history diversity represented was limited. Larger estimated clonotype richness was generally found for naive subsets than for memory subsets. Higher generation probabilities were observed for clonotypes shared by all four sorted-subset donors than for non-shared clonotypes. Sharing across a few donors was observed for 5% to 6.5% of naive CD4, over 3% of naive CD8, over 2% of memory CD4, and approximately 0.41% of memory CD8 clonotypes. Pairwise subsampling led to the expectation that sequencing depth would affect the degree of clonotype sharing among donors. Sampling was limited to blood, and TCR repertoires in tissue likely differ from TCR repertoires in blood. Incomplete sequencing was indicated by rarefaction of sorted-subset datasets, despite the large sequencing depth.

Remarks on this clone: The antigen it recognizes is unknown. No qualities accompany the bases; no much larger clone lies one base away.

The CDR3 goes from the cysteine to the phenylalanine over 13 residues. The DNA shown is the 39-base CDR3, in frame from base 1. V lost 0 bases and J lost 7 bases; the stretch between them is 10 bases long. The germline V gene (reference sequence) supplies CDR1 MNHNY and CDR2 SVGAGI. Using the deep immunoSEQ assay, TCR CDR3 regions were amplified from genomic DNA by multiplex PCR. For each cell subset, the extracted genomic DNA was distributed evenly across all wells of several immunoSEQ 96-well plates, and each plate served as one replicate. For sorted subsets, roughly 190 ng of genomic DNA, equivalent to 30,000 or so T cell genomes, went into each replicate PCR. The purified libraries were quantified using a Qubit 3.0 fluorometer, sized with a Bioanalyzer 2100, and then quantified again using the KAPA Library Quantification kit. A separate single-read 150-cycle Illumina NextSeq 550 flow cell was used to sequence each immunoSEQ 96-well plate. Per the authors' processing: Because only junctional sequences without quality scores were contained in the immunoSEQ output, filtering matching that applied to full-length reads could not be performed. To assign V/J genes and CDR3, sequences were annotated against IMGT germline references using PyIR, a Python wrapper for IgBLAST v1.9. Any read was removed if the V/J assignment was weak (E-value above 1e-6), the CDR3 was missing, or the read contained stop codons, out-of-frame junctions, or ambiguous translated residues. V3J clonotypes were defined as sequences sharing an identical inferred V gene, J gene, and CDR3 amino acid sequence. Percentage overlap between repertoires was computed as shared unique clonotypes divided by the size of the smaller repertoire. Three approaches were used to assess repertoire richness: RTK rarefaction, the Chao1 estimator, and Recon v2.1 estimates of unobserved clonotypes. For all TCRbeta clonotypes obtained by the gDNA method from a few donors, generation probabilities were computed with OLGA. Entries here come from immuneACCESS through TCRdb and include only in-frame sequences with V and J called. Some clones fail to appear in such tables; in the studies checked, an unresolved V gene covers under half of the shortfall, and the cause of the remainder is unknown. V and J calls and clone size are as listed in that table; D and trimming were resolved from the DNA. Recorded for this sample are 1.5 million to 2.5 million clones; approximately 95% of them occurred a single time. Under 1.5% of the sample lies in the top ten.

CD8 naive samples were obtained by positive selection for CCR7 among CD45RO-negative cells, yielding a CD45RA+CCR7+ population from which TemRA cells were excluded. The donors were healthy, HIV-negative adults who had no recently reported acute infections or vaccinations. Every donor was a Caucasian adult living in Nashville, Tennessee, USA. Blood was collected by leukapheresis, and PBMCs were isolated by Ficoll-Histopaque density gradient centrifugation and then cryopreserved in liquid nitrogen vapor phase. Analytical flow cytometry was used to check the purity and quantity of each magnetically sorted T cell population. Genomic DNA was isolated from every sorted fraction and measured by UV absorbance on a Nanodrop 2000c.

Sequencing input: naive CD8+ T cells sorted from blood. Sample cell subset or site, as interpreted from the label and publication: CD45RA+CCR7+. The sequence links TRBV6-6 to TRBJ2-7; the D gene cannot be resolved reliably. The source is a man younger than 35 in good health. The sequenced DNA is TGTGCCAGCAGTTACTCTGGGTTGGGGGAGCAGTACTTC. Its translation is CASSYSGLGEQYF.